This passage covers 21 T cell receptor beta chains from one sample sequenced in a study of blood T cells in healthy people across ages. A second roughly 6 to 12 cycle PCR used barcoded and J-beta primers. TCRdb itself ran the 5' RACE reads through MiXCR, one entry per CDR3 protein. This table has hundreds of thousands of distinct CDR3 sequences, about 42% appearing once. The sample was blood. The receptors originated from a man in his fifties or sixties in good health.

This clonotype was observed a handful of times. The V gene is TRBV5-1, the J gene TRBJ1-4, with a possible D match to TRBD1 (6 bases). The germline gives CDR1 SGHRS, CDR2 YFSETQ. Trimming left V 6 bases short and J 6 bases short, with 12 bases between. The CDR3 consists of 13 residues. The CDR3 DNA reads TGCGCCAGCAACCGGGACACCGATGAAAAACTGTTTTTT. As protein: CASNRDTDEKLFF.

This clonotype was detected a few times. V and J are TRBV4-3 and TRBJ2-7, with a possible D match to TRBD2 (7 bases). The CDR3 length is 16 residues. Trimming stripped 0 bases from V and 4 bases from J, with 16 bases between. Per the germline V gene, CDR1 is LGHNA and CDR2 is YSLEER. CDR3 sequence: CASSQEDRGAYYEQYF. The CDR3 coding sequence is TGCGCCAGCAGCCAAGAAGATCGGGGGGCCTATTACGAGCAGTACTTC.

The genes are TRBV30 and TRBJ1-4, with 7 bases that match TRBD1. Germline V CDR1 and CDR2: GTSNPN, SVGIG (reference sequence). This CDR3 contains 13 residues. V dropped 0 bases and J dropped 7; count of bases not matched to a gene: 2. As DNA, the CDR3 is TGTGCCTGGAGTGTACAGGGGCTTGAAAAACTGTTTTTT. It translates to CAWSVQGLEKLFF.

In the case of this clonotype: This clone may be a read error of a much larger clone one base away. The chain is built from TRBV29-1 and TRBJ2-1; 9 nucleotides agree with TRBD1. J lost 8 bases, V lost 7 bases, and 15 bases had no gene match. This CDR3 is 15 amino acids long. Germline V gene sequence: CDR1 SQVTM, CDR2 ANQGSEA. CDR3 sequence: CSGGNGTGWNDEQFF. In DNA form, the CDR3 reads TGCAGCGGAGGGAACGGGACAGGGTGGAACGATGAGCAGTTCTTC.

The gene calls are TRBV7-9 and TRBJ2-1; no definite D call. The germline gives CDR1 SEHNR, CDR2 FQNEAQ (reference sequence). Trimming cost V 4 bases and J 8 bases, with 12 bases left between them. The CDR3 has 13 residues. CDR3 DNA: TGTGCCAGCAGCTCCCCCCCACTCGATGAGCAGTTCTTC. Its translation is CASSSPPLDEQFF.

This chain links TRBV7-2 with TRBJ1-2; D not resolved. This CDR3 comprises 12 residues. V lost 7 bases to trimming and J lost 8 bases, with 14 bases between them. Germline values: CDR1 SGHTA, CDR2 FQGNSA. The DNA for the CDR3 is TGTGCCAGCAAACTGCAGAGCCACGGCTACACCTTC. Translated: CASKLQSHGYTF.

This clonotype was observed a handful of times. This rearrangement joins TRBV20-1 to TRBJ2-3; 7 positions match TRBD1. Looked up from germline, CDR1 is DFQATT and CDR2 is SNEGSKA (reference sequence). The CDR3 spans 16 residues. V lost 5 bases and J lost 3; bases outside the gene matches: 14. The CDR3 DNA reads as TGCAGTGCTGGTGGGACAGCGATGTCTAAGACAGATACGCAGTATTTT. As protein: CSAGGTAMSKTDTQYF.

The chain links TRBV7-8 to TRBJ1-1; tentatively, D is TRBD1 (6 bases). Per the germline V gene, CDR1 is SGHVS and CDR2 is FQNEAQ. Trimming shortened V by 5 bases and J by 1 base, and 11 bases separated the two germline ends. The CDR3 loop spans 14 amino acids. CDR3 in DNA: TGTGCCAGCAGCCCTGTCAGGGGGAACACTGAAGCTTTCTTT. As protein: CASSPVRGNTEAFF.

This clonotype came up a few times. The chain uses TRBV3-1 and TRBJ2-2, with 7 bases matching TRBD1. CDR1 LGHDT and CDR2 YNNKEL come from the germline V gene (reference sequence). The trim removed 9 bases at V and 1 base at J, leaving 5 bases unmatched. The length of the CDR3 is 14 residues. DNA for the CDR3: TGTGCCAGTCGCCGGACAGGGAACACCGGGGAGCTGTTTTTT. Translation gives CASRRTGNTGELFF.

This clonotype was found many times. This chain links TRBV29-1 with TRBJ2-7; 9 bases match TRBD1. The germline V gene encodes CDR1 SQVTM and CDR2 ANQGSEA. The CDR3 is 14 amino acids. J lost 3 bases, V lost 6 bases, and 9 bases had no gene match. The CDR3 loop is CSVLGQGRIYEQYF. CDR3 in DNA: TGCAGCGTGCTTGGACAGGGGAGGATCTACGAGCAGTACTTC.

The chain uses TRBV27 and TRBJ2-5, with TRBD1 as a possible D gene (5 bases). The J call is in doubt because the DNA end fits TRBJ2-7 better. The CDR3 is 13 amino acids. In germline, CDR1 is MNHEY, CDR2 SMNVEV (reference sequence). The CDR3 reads CASAPGTGYEQYF. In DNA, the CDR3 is TGTGCCAGCGCGCCCGGTACAGGCTACGAGCAGTACTTC.

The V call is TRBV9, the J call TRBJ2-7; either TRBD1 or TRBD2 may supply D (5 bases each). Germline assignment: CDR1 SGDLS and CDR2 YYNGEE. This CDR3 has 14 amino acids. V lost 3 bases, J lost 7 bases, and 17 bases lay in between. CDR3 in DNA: TGTGCCAGCAGCGCCAGAGGGGTGATCAATGAGCAGTACTTC. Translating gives CASSARGVINEQYF.

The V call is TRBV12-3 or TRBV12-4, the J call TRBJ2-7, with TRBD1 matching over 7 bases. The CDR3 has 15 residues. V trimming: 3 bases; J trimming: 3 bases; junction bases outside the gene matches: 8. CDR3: CASSLGQLDIYEQYF. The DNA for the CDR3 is TGTGCCAGCAGTTTGGGACAGCTAGACATCTACGAGCAGTACTTC.

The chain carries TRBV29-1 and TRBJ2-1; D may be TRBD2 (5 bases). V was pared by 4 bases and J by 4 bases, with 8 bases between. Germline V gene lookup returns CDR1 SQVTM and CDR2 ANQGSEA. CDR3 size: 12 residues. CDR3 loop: CSVAGSYNEQFF. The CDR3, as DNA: TGCAGCGTTGCGGGGTCGTACAATGAGCAGTTCTTC.

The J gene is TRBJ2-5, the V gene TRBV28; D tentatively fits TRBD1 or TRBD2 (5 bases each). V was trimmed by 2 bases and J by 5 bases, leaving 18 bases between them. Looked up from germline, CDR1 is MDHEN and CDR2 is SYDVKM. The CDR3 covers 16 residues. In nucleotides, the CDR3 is TGTGCCAGCAGTTTAGCCGGGGCACCCTCAGCGGAGACCCAGTACTTC. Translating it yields CASSLAGAPSAETQYF.

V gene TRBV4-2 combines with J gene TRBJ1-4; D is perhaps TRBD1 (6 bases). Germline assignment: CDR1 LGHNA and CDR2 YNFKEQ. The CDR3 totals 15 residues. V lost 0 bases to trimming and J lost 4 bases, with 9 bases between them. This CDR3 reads CASSQDKGGNEKLFF. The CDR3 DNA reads TGTGCCAGCAGCCAAGATAAAGGGGGTAATGAAAAACTGTTTTTT.

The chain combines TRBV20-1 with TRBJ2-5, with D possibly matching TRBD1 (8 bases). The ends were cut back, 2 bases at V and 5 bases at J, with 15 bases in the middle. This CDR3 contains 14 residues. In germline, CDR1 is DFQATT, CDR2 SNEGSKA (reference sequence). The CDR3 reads CSARTGGGQETQYF. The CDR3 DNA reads TGCAGTGCTAGAACAGGGGGGGGTCAGGAGACCCAGTACTTC.

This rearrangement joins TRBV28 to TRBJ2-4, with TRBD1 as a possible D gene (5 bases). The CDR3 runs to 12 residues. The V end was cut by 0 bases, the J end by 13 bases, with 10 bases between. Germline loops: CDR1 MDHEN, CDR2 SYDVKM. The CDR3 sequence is CASSLWGQEQYF. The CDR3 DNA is TGTGCCAGCAGTTTATGGGGGCAAGAGCAGTACTTC.

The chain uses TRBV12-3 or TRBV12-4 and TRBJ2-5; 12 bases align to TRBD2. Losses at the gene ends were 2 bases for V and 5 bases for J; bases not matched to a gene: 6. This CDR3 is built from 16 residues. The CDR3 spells CASSLMVTSGGETQYF. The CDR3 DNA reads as TGTGCCAGCAGTTTAATGGTGACTAGCGGGGGTGAGACCCAGTACTTC.

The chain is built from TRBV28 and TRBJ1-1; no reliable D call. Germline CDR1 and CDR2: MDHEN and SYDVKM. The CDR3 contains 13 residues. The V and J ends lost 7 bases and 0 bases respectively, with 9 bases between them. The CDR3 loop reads CASMGSMNTEAFF. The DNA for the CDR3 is TGTGCCAGCATGGGGAGTATGAACACTGAAGCTTTCTTT.

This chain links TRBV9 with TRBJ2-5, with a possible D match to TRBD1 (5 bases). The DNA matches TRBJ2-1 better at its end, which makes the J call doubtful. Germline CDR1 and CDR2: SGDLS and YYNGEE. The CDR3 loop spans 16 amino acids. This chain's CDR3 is CASSARRTGPQETQFF. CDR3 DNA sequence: TGTGCCAGCAGCGCCAGAAGAACAGGCCCCCAAGAGACCCAGTTCTTC.